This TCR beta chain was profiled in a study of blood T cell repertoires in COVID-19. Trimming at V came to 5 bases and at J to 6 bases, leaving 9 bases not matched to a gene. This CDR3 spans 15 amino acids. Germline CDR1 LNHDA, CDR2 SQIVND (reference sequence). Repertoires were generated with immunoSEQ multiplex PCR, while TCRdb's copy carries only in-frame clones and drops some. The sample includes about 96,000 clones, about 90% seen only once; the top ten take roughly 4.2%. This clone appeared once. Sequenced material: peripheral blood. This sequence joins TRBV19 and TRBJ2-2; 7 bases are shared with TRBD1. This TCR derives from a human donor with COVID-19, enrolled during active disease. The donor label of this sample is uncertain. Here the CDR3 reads CASSGKKTGAGELFF. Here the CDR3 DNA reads TGTGCCAGTAGTGGAAAAAAAACAGGGGCCGGGGAGCTGTTTTTT.